This TCR beta chain is drawn from a study of cytomegalovirus exposure and HLA in healthy donors. On this clone: The antigen is undetermined.

The length of the CDR3 is 14 residues. The V gene end was trimmed by 4 bases and the J gene end by 7 bases; junction bases not matched to a gene: 4. From germline, CDR1 is SEHNR and CDR2 FQNEAQ (reference sequence). The PCR used 60 Vbeta and 13 Jbeta primers. Assay: immunoSEQ multiplex PCR; the TCRdb copy retains only in-frame clones and omits some. The sample has more than 75,000 clones, around 75% seen once. Study-wide findings and caveats: The classifier reportedly diagnosed cytomegalovirus status with high specificity and sensitivity. Donors were assumed by presence/absence analyses to have roughly uniform sequencing depth.

The specimen was PBMCs. The chain is built from TRBV7-9 and TRBJ1-1; 12 positions agree with TRBD1. This TCR came from a woman aged 40 to 50 in good health and CMV-seropositive. Written as DNA, the CDR3 is TGTGCCAGCAGCTCGGGACAGGGGGCAAGTGAAGCTTTCTTT. Its translation is CASSSGQGASEAFF.